One sample yielded the 10 T cell receptor beta chains listed below, sequenced in a study of cytomegalovirus exposure and HLA in healthy donors. Profiled with immunoSEQ multiplex PCR; TCRdb holds only in-frame clones, not every one. The sample has 150,000 to 200,000 clones, 81% seen once. Material: PBMCs. These receptors were collected from a woman aged 30 to 39 in good health and CMV-seronegative.

The chain combines TRBV5-4 with TRBJ1-5, with D perhaps matching TRBD1 (5 bases). Germline loops: CDR1 SGHNT, CDR2 YYREEE (reference sequence). The V end lost 0 bases, the J end lost 2 bases, and 6 bases lay between the germline ends. The CDR3 spans 14 residues. The CDR3 DNA reads TGTGCCAGCAGCTTGGCGGGGGGCAATCAGCCCCAGCATTTT. It yields the protein CASSLAGGNQPQHF. The full variable domain, with the rest looked up from reference TRBV5-4 and TRBJ1-5, is ETGVTQSPTHLIKTRGQQVTLRCSSQSGHNTVSWYQQALGQGPQFIFQYYREEENGRGNFPPRFSGLQFPNYSSELNVNALELDDSALYLCASSLAGGNQPQHFGDGTRLSIL.

A single count supports this clone. The genes are TRBV5-6 and TRBJ1-4; D unresolved. Germline-derived CDR1 and CDR2 are SGHDT and YYEEEE. This CDR3 is 16 amino acids long. Deletions cut 0 bases from V and 5 bases from J, with 14 bases between. CDR3 sequence reads: CASSLGSLRENEKLFF. The CDR3, as DNA: TGTGCCAGCAGCTTGGGGTCGTTGCGGGAAAATGAAAAACTGTTTTTT.

V usage is TRBV6-1 and J usage is TRBJ2-2; 7 nucleotides agree with TRBD2. The V gene end was trimmed by 6 bases and the J gene end by 6 bases; junction bases not matched to a gene: 7. Germline-derived CDR1 and CDR2 are MNHNS and SASEGT. The CDR3 length is 14 residues. The CDR3 loop is CASSLSGTPGELFF. In DNA, the CDR3 is TGTGCCAGCAGCCTAAGCGGGACTCCCGGGGAGCTGTTTTTT.

This chain joins TRBV2 and TRBJ1-1; 9 bases fit TRBD1. The ends lost 1 base at V and 4 bases at J; junction bases unmatched: 7. Germline CDR1 and CDR2: SNHLY and FYNNEI. CDR3 length: 16 amino acids. This CDR3 is CASSEGTGGVGTEAFF. The CDR3 DNA reads TGTGCCAGCAGTGAAGGCACAGGGGGCGTTGGCACTGAAGCTTTCTTT.

This sequence joins TRBV4-1 and TRBJ2-6; 8 bases map to TRBD2. The V and J ends lost 4 bases and 0 bases, in that order; junction bases with no gene match: 5. The germline V gene has CDR1 MGHRA and CDR2 YSYEKL. This CDR3 has 17 amino acids. This CDR3 reads CASSLLAALSGANVLTF. In DNA, the CDR3 is TGCGCCAGCAGCCTACTAGCGGCTCTCTCTGGGGCCAACGTCCTGACTTTC.

The chain couples TRBV18 to TRBJ1-5; no clear D gene. Trimming took off 3 bases at V and 7 bases at J, with 7 bases between the two ends. Germline assignment: CDR1 KGHSH and CDR2 LQKENI. The CDR3 is made up of 12 amino acids. The CDR3 loop is CASSPPGQPQHF. The CDR3, as DNA: TGTGCCAGCTCACCTCCCGGGCAGCCCCAGCATTTT. The full variable domain, in which reference TRBV18 and TRBJ1-5 provide the parts outside the CDR3, is NAGVMQNPRHLVRRRGQEARLRCSPMKGHSHVYWYRQLPEEGLKFMVYLQKENIIDESGMPKERFSAEFPKEGPSILRIQQVVRGDSAAYFCASSPPGQPQHFGDGTRLSIL.

This clone was observed a single time. This chain connects TRBV4-1 to TRBJ2-7; TRBD1 matches at 10 bases. Looked up from germline, CDR1 is MGHRA and CDR2 is YSYEKL. This CDR3 contains 17 residues. The V segment lost 0 bases and the J segment 0 bases; nucleotides outside the gene matches: 5. The CDR3 sequence is CASSQEDWTGGSYEQYF. The CDR3, as DNA: TGCGCCAGCAGCCAAGAAGATTGGACAGGGGGCTCCTACGAGCAGTACTTC.

This clone was seen just once. The chain recombines TRBV18 with TRBJ1-5, with 9 bases identical to TRBD1. Germline V lookup: CDR1 KGHSH, CDR2 LQKENI. The CDR3 totals 13 residues. J gave up 4 bases and V 6 bases, and 1 base lay outside the gene matches. For the CDR3, the DNA is TGTGCCAGCTCGACAGGGGGGAATCAGCCCCAGCATTTT. It codes for CASSTGGNQPQHF.

The V gene is TRBV6-5, the J gene TRBJ1-2, with D unclear. The CDR3 runs to 14 residues. The V gene's germline CDR1 is MNHEY and CDR2 SVGAGI. The V and J ends lost 6 bases and 6 bases respectively, with 17 bases between them. This CDR3 reads CASRPAGRLDGYTF. CDR3 sequence (DNA): TGTGCCAGCAGACCCGCGGGCAGGTTGGATGGCTACACCTTC.

The J gene is TRBJ2-7, the V gene TRBV5-1, with TRBD2 matching over 13 bases. Germline CDR1 and CDR2: SGHRS and YFSETQ. The CDR3 extends over 16 amino acids. The V gene end was trimmed by 0 bases and the J gene end by 7 bases; junction bases not matched to a gene: 7. The CDR3 spells CASSLGTSGRAEEQYF. The CDR3 region has the DNA TGCGCCAGCAGCTTGGGTACTAGCGGGAGGGCGGAAGAGCAGTACTTC.